The 9 T cell receptor beta chains presented below share a single source sample, sequenced in a study of PD-1 blockade in classical Hodgkin lymphoma. Time point described: cycle 4 day 1 (C4D1), after more than 5 weeks of nivolumab. All patients relapsed after autologous stem cell transplantation, and brentuximab vedotin exposure varied. Only in-frame clones appear in the TCRdb table, and some are missing; sequencing was by immunoSEQ multiplex PCR. The sample consists of more than 6,000 clones, roughly three quarters of them appearing once. Sequenced here: peripheral blood mononuclear cells (PBMCs), sampled before the fourth cycle of nivolumab. The receptors were gathered from a human donor with classical Hodgkin lymphoma.

V usage is TRBV15 and J usage is TRBJ1-6, with D uncertain. The CDR3 has 16 residues. Germline assignment: CDR1 LNHNV and CDR2 YYDKDF (reference sequence). V gave up 0 bases and J gave up 10 bases, with 16 bases separating them. CDR3 bases: TGTGCCACCAGCAGAGATTCGGAGGGATCTTTCTCACCCCTCCACTTT. Its protein is CATSRDSEGSFSPLHF.

This clone was seen more than once but under ten times. The rearrangement uses TRBV9 and TRBJ2-7, with D perhaps matching TRBD2 (5 bases). CDR1 SGDLS and CDR2 YYNGEE come from the germline V gene. The CDR3 runs to 12 residues. V lost 7 bases and J 5 bases, leaving 13 bases between the germline ends. Here the CDR3 reads CASGQLRDEQYF. CDR3 DNA sequence: TGTGCCAGCGGGCAACTGCGGGACGAGCAGTACTTC.

CDR3 loop: CASIVFRQNYGYTF. The CDR3 DNA is TGTGCCAGCATAGTGTTTCGACAGAACTATGGCTACACCTTC. The gene calls are TRBV2 and TRBJ1-2, with a tentative D call TRBD1 (5 bases). V was cut by 7 bases and J by 2 bases, with 14 bases left in between. The CDR3 contains 14 residues. Germline CDR1 reads SNHLY; CDR2 reads FYNNEI.

The CDR3 nucleotides read TGTGCCAGCAGCCAGCCCGGAGAAGAGACCCAGTACTTC. It yields the protein CASSQPGEETQYF. V and J are TRBV14 and TRBJ2-5; D is undetermined. This CDR3 region has 13 residues. Deletions cut 3 bases from V and 3 bases from J, with 8 bases between. CDR1 is SGHDN and CDR2 is FVKESK in the germline V gene.

This chain joins TRBV13 and TRBJ1-1, with 8 bases lining up with TRBD1. The CDR3 extends over 15 amino acids. From germline, CDR1 is PRHDT and CDR2 FYEKMQ (reference sequence). The J segment lost 5 bases and the V segment lost 5 bases, leaving 10 bases of the junction unmatched. CDR3 region: CASSPRQGYRTEAFF. Written as DNA, the CDR3 is TGTGCCAGCAGCCCGAGACAGGGGTACAGAACTGAAGCTTTCTTT.

The V call is TRBV4-1, the J call TRBJ1-5; 10 positions match TRBD1. Trimming took 1 base from V and 6 from J; bases not matched to a gene: 9. The CDR3 loop spans 17 amino acids. Germline V gives CDR1 MGHRA, CDR2 YSYEKL. CDR3 nucleotides: TGCGCCAGCAGCCAAGTGGGGTCGGGACAGGGGAGTCAGCCCCAGCATTTT. Translation gives CASSQVGSGQGSQPQHF.

The table lists this clone with a few counts. The V gene is TRBV5-1, the J gene TRBJ2-3; D might be TRBD1 or TRBD2, each matching 5 bases. CDR3 length equals 14 residues. Germline V gives CDR1 SGHRS, CDR2 YFSETQ. V was pared by 5 bases and J by 2 bases, with 12 bases between. CDR3 loop: CASRRGWDTDTQYF. The DNA for the CDR3 is TGCGCCAGCAGGAGGGGATGGGACACAGATACGCAGTATTTT.

The V gene is TRBV19, the J gene TRBJ1-1, with a tentative D call TRBD1 (5 bases). CDR3 length equals 17 residues. Trimming shortened V by 1 base and J by 5 bases, and 20 bases separated the two germline ends. Germline V gene lookup returns CDR1 LNHDA and CDR2 SQIVND (reference sequence). Written as DNA, the CDR3 is TGTGCCAGTAGTATAGTGGAGGCAGCCAGGGAAGGGACTGAAGCTTTCTTT. It specifies CASSIVEAAREGTEAFF.

The genes are TRBV9 and TRBJ1-1; no clear D. Trimming took 0 bases from V and 1 from J, leaving 10 bases between them. The CDR3 length is 15 residues. Germline assignment: CDR1 SGDLS and CDR2 YYNGEE. The CDR3 nucleotides read TGTGCCAGCAGCGTAGTGGGCAGCGCGAACACTGAAGCTTTCTTT. Translated: CASSVVGSANTEAFF.